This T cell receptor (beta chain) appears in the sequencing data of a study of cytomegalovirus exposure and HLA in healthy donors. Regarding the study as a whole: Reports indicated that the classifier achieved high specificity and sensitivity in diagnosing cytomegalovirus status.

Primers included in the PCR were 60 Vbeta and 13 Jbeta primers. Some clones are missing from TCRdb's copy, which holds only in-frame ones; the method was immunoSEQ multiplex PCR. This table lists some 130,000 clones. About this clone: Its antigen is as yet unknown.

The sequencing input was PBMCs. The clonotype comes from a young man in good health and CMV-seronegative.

CDR3 nucleotide sequence: TGTGCCAGCAGCTCCACTAGCGGGAGGACTATCTACGAGCAGTACTTC. It encodes CASSSTSGRTIYEQYF. The chain has TRBV7-9 and TRBJ2-7, with TRBD2 matching over 12 bases. CDR3 length equals 16 residues. The germline V gene encodes CDR1 SEHNR and CDR2 FQNEAQ (reference sequence). Trimming at V came to 4 bases and at J to 3 bases, leaving 7 bases not matched to a gene.